The sequence of this T cell receptor beta chain was determined in a study of Graves' ophthalmopathy and Graves' hyperthyroidism. This clonotype was observed many times. Amplification of TCR beta CDR3 regions used RNA transcripts. Second-round multiplex PCR came after first-round RT-PCR with HTBI primers. MiXCR was run by TCRdb on the multiplex PCR reads, yielding one entry per CDR3 protein. Here the sample spans around 1,200,000 distinct CDR3 sequences, about two fifths being singletons. Sequencing was performed on peripheral blood or thyroid tissue (not recorded which). This TCR was recovered from an adult man with Graves' hyperthyroidism.

DNA for the CDR3: TGCAGTGCTAGAGATCTCTCCAGGGAAGAGACCCAGTACTTC. This translates into CSARDLSREETQYF. V gene TRBV20-1 combines with J gene TRBJ2-5; maybe TRBD1 (5 bases). Between the trimmed V and J ends, which lost 0 bases and 3 bases, there was a span of 11 bases. The CDR3 has 14 amino acids. CDR1 DFQATT and CDR2 SNEGSKA come from the germline V gene (reference sequence).